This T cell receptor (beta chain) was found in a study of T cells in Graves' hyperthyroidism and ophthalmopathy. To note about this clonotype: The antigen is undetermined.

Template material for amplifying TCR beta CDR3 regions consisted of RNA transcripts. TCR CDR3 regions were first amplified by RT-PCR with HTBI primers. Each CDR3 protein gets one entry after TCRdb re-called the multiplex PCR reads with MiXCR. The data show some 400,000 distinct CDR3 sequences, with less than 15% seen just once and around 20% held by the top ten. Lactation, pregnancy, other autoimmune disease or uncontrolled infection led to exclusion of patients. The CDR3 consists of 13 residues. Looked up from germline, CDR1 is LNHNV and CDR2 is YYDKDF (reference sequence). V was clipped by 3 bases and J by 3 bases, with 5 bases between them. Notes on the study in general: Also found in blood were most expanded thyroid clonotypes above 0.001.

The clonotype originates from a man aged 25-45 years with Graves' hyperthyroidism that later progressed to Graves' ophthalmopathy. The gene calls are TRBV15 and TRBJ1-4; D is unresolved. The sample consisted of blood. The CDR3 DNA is TGTGCCACCAGCAGGGAAGCTAATGAAAAACTGTTTTTT. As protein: CATSREANEKLFF.